The sequence of this TCR beta chain was determined in a study of OX40 agonist ivuxolimab in advanced cancers. This clone has only a few counts. Its matching antigen is unknown. The CDR3 loop spans 15 amino acids. V was trimmed by 2 bases and J by 5 bases, leaving 16 bases between them. Germline V CDR1 and CDR2: MNHEY, SVGAGI. Study-level findings and limits: Average numbers of expanded clones were greater in CD8+ T cells than in CD4+.

Repertoires were generated with immunoSEQ multiplex PCR, while TCRdb's copy carries only in-frame clones and drops some. The table has under 45,000 clones, 78% seen once. This TCR derives from an adult with an advanced solid tumor such as melanoma, head and neck, liver or kidney cancer. Specimen: CD4+ or CD8+ T cells sorted from blood, collected in a trial of the OX40 agonist ivuxolimab. The chain joins TRBV6-5 to TRBJ2-7; D possibly corresponds to TRBD1 (5 bases). CDR3 sequence reads: CASSYLGRVANEQYF. The CDR3 bases are TGTGCCAGCAGTTACCTTGGCAGGGTAGCTAACGAGCAGTACTTC.